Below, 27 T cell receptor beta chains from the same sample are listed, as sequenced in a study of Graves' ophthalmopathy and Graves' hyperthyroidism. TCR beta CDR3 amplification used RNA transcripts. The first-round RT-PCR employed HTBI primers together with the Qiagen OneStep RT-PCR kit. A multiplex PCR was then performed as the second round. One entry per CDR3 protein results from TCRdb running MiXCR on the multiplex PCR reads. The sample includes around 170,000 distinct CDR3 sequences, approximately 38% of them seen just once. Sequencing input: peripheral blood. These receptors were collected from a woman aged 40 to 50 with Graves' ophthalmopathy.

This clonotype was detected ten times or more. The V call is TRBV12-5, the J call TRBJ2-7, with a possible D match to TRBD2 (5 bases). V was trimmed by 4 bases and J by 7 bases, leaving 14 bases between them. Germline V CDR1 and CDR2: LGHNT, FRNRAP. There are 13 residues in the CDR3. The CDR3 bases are TGTGCTAGTGGTTCAAACCAATGGGAGGAGCAGTACTTC. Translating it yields CASGSNQWEEQYF. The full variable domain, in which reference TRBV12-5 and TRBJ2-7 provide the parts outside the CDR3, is DARVTQTPRHKVTEMGQEVTMRCQPILGHNTVFWYRQTMMQGLELLAYFRNRAPLDDSGMPKDRFSAEMPDATLATLKIQPSEPRDSAVYFCASGSNQWEEQYFGPGTRLTVT.

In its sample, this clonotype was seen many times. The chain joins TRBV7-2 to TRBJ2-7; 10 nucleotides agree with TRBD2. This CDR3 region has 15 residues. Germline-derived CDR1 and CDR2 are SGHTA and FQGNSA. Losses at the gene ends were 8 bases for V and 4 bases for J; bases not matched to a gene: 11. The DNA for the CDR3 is TGTGCCAGCTCTACGCAACTAGCGGGAAAGTACGAGCAGTACTTC. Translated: CASSTQLAGKYEQYF.

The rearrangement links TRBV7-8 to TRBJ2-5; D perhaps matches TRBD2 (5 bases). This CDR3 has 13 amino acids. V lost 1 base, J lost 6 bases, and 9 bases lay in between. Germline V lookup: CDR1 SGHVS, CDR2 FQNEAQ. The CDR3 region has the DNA TGTGCCAGCAGCTTAGGGCGGGTTCAGACCCAGTACTTC. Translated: CASSLGRVQTQYF.

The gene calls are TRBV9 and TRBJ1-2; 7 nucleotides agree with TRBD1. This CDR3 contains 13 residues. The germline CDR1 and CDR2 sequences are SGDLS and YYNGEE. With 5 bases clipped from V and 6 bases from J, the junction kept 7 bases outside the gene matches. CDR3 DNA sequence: TGTGCCAGCAGTTACGCCACAGGGGATGGCTACACCTTC. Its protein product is CASSYATGDGYTF.

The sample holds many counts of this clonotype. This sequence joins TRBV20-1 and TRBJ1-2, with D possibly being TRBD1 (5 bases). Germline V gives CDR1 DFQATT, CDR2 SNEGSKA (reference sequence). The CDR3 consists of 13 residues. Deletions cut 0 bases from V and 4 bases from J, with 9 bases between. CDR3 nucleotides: TGCAGTGCTAGAGATGGGGACGGCTATGGCTACACCTTC. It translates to CSARDGDGYGYTF.

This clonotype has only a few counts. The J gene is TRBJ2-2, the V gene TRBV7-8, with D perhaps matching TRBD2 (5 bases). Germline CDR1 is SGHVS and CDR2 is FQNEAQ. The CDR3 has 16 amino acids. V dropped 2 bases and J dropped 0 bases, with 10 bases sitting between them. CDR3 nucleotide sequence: TGTGCCAGCAGCTTACGGGCGGGTCCGAACACCGGGGAGCTGTTTTTT. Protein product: CASSLRAGPNTGELFF.

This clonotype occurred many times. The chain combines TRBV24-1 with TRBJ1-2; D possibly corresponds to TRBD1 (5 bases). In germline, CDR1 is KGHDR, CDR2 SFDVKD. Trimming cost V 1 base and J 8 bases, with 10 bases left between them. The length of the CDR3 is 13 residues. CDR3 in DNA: TGTGCCACCAGTGATTTCTCAGGGAGCGGCTACACCTTC. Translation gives CATSDFSGSGYTF.

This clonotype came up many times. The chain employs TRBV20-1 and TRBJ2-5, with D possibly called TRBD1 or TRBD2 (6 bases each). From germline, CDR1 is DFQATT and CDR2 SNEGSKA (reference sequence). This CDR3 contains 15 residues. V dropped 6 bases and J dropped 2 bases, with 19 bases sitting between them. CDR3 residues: CSAQRAGVGQETQYF. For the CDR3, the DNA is TGCAGTGCCCAGCGGGCAGGGGTGGGGCAAGAGACCCAGTACTTC.

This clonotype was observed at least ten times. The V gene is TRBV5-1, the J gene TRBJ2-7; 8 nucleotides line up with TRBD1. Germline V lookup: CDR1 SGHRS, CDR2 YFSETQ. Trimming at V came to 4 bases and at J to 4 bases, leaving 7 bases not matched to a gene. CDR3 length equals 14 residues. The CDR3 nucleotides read TGCGCCAGCAGCATCCGGACAGGGATATACGAGCAGTACTTC. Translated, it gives CASSIRTGIYEQYF. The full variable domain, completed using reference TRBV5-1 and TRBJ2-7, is KAGVTQTPRYLIKTRGQQVTLSCSPISGHRSVSWYQQTPGQGLQFLFEYFSETQRNKGNFPGRFSGRQFSNSRSEMNVSTLELGDSALYLCASSIRTGIYEQYFGPGTRLTVT.

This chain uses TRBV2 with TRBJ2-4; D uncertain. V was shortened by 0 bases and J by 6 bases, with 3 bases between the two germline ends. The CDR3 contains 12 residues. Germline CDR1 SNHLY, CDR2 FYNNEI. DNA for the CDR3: TGTGCCAGCAGTGAAGCGGCAAACATTCAGTACTTC. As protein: CASSEAANIQYF.

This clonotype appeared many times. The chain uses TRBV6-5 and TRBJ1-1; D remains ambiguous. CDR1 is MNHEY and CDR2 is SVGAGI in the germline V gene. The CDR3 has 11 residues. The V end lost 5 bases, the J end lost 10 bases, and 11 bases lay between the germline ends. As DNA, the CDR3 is TGTGCCAGCAGTCCGTCTTACCGAGCTTTCTTT. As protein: CASSPSYRAFF.

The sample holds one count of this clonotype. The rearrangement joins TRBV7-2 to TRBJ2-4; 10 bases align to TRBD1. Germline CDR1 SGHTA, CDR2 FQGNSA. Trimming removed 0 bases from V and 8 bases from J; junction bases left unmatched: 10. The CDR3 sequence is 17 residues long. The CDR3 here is CASSLARQGAPGYIQYF. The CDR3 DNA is TGTGCCAGCAGCTTAGCTCGACAGGGGGCGCCCGGGTACATTCAGTACTTC.

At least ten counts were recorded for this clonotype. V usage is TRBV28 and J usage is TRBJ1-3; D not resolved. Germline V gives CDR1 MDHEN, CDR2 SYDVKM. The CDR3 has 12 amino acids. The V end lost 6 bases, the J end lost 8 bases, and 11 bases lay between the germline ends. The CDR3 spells CASSDPQDTIYF. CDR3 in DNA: TGTGCCAGCAGCGATCCGCAGGACACCATATATTTT.

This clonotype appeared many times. The CDR3 loop is CAIAPGFRDEQYF. DNA for the CDR3: TGTGCCATCGCGCCAGGTTTTCGGGACGAGCAGTACTTC. This sequence joins TRBV10-3 and TRBJ2-7; no clear D. CDR1 and CDR2 from the germline V gene are ENHRY and SYGVKD. V lost 8 bases and J lost 5, with 16 bases in between. The CDR3 sequence is 13 residues long.

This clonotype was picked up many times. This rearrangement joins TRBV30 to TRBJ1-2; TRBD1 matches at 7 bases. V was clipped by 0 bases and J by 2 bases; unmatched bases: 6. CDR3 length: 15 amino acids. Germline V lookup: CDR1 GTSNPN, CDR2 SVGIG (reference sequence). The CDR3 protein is CAWSVPGQPNYGYTF. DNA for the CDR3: TGTGCCTGGAGTGTCCCGGGACAGCCGAACTATGGCTACACCTTC. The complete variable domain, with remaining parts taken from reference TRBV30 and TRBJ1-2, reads SQTIHQWPATLVQPVGSPLSLECTVEGTSNPNLYWYRQAAGRGLQLLFYSVGIGQISSEVPQNLSASRPQDRQFILSSKKLLLSDSGFYLCAWSVPGQPNYGYTFGSGTRLTVV.

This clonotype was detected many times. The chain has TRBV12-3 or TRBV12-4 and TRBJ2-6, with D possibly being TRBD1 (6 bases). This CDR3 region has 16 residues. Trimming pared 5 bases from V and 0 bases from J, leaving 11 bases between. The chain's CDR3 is CASSPLDSSGANVLTF. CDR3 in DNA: TGTGCCAGCAGTCCCCTGGACAGCTCTGGGGCCAACGTCCTGACTTTC.

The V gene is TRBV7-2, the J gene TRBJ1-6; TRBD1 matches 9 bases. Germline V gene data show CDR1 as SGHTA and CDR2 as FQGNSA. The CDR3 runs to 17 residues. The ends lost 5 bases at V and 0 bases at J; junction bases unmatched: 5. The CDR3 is CASSATGGSSYNSPLHF. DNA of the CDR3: TGTGCCAGCAGCGCGACAGGGGGGAGCTCCTATAATTCACCCCTCCACTTT.

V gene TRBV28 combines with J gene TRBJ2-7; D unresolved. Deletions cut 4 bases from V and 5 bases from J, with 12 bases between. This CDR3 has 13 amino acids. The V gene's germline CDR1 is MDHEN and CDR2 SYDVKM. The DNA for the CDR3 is TGTGCCAGCAGTTCACCTGATCGGGACGAGCAGTACTTC. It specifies CASSSPDRDEQYF.

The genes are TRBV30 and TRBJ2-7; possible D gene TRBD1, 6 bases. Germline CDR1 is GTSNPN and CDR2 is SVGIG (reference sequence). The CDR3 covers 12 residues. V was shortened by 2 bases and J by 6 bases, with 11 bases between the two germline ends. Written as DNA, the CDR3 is TGTGCCTGGAGTCTGGGACACAGCGAGCAGTACTTC. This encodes CAWSLGHSEQYF.

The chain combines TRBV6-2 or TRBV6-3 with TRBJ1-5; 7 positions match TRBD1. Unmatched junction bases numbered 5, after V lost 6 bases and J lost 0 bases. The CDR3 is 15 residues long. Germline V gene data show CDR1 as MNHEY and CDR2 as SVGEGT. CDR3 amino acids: CASRTGQASNQPQHF. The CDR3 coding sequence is TGTGCCAGCAGGACTGGACAGGCTAGCAATCAGCCCCAGCATTTT.

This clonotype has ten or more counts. CDR3 in amino acids: CATSRDRAGYGYTF. CDR3 nucleotides: TGTGCCACCAGCAGAGACAGGGCTGGCTATGGCTACACCTTC. The chain employs TRBV15 and TRBJ1-2; possibly TRBD1 for D (5 bases). Germline V gene data show CDR1 as LNHNV and CDR2 as YYDKDF (reference sequence). V was pared by 0 bases and J by 4 bases, with 9 bases between. This CDR3 has 14 amino acids.

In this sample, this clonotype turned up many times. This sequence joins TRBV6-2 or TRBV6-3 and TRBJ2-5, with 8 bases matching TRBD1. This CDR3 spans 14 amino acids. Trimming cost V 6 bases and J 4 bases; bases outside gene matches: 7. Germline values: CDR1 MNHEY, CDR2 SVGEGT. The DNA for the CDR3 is TGTGCCAGCAGCCGTGACAGGGGAGGAGAGACCCAGTACTTC. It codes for CASSRDRGGETQYF.

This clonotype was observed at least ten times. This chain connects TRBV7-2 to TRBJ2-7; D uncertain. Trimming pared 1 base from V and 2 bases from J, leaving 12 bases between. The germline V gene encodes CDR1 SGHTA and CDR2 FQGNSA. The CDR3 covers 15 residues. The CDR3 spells CASSLEATPPYEQYF. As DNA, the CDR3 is TGTGCCAGCAGCTTAGAGGCGACACCACCCTACGAGCAGTACTTC. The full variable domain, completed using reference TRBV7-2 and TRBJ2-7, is GAGVSQSPSNKVTEKGKDVELRCDPISGHTALYWYRQSLGQGLEFLIYFQGNSAPDKSGLPSDRFSAERTGGSVSTLTIQRTQQEDSAVYLCASSLEATPPYEQYFGPGTRLTVT.

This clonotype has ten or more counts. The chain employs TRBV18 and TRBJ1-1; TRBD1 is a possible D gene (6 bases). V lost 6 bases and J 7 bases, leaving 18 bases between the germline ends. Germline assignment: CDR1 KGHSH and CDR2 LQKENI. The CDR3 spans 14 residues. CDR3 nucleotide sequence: TGTGCCAGCTCCCGACAGGCCCCGGGGAATGAAGCTTTCTTT. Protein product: CASSRQAPGNEAFF.

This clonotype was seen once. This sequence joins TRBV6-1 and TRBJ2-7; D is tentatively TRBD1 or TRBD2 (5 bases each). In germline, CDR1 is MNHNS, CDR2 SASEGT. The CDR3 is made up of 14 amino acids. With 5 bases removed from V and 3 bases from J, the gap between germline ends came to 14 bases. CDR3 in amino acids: CASSLRGPIYEQYF. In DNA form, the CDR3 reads TGTGCCAGCAGTCTCCGGGGCCCCATCTACGAGCAGTACTTC.

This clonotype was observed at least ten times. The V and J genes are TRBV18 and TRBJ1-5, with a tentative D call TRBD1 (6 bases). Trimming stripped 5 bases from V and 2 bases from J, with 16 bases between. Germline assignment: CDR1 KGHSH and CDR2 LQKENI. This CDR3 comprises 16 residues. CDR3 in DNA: TGTGCCAGCTCAGAACAGGGTGTTTTCGGCAATCAGCCCCAGCATTTT. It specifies CASSEQGVFGNQPQHF. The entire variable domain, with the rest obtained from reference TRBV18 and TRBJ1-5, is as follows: NAGVMQNPRHLVRRRGQEARLRCSPMKGHSHVYWYRQLPEEGLKFMVYLQKENIIDESGMPKERFSAEFPKEGPSILRIQQVVRGDSAAYFCASSEQGVFGNQPQHFGDGTRLSIL.

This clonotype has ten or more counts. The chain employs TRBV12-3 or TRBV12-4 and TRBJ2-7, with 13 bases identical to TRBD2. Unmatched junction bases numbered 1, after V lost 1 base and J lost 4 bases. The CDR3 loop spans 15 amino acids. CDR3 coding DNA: TGTGCCAGCAGTTTAGAACTAGCGGGAGGGTACGAGCAGTACTTC. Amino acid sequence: CASSLELAGGYEQYF.